A selection of T cell receptor beta chains follows, all from one sample in a study of CD8 T cells in ankylosing spondylitis. TCRdb itself ran the 5' RACE reads through MiXCR, one entry per CDR3 protein. The table includes about 750,000 distinct CDR3 sequences, around a fifth detected once. Sequencing was carried out using blood, either unsorted or a sorted T cell fraction (not recorded which). The receptors here all came from a male donor with ankylosing spondylitis. Both conserved end residues are part of each CDR3. A D gene is named only where the DNA matches it firmly. Size tells how often a clone was seen (once, few, many) or the class of an expanded clone, and some rows leave it out.

len	abundance	v_gene	d_gene	j_gene	CDR3nt	CDR3aa
16	few	TRBV4-2	TRBD2	TRBJ2-7	TGTGCCAGCAGCCGAGCCGGGACTAGCGGCTCCTACGAGCAGTACTTC	CASSRAGTSGSYEQYF
14	few	TRBV6-1	TRBD1	TRBJ1-6	TGTGCCAGCAGACGGGGACAGTTAAATTCACCCCTCCACTTT	CASRRGQLNSPLHF
15	.	TRBV6-1	.	TRBJ2-3	TGTGCCAGCTTAGATGGACACGAAAAAACAGATACGCAGTATTTT	CASLDGHEKTDTQYF
13	.	TRBV5-5	TRBD1	TRBJ2-7	TGTGCCAGCAGCCCCTCCGGACAGGGCGAGCAGTACTTC	CASSPSGQGEQYF
15	.	TRBV10-3	TRBD1	TRBJ2-1	TGTGCCATCAAGGGCGGGACAGGGTCAACAAATGAGCAGTTCTTC	CAIKGGTGSTNEQFF
15	few	TRBV7-3	TRBD1	TRBJ2-7	TGTGCCAGCAGCTTATTCGGGACAGGGCCCTACGAGCAGTACTTC	CASSLFGTGPYEQYF
16	.	TRBV7-9	TRBD1	TRBJ2-7	TGTGCCAGCAGCTGGGCTCCCGGGACAGATTCCTACGAGCAGTACTTC	CASSWAPGTDSYEQYF
19	.	TRBV10-3	TRBD2	TRBJ2-1	TGTGCCATCAGTGAGAGGGGCCAACTAGCGGGAGGCGGATTGGGGGAGCAGTTCTTC	CAISERGQLAGGGLGEQFF
16	few	TRBV5-1	TRBD1	TRBJ1-2	TGCGCCAGCAGCTACACCCCGGGACAGGGAAACTATGGCTACACCTTC	CASSYTPGQGNYGYTF
15	.	TRBV28	TRBD1	TRBJ1-1	TGTGCCAGCAGAAAGGACAGGGTCCCCTCCACTGAAGCTTTCTTT	CASRKDRVPSTEAFF
13	few	TRBV7-2	.	TRBJ2-1	TGTGCCAGCAGCTCGAGGGGGGGTTATGAGCAGTTCTTC	CASSSRGGYEQFF
11	.	TRBV3-1	.	TRBJ2-7	TGTGCCAGCAGCCAAGGTCTCGAGCAGTACTTC	CASSQGLEQYF
16	few	TRBV5-1	TRBD1	TRBJ1-2	TGCGCCAGCAGCTCAGGGACAGGCCCAGCTAACTATGGCTACACCTTC	CASSSGTGPANYGYTF
16	.	TRBV7-8	TRBD2	TRBJ2-5	TGTGCCAGCAGCTTAGAGAGCGGGAGAAACCAAGAGACCCAGTACTTC	CASSLESGRNQETQYF
13	many	TRBV29-1	.	TRBJ2-1	TGCAGCGCCTTAACTAGCCCGTACAATGAGCAGTTCTTC	CSALTSPYNEQFF
13	few	TRBV7-6	.	TRBJ2-7	TGTGCCAGCAGCTTTAGGTCGGGTAACGAGCAGTACTTC	CASSFRSGNEQYF
18	many	TRBV5-6	TRBD1	TRBJ1-2	TGTGCCAGCAGCTCGGACAGGCGCCTATCTCTAAGGAACTATGGCTACACCTTC	CASSSDRRLSLRNYGYTF
18	few	TRBV6-5	TRBD1	TRBJ2-7	TGTGCCAGCAGTTACGCCTCGACAGGGGCGTTACGCTCCTACGAGCAGTACTTC	CASSYASTGALRSYEQYF
17	.	TRBV10-3	TRBD2	TRBJ2-1	TGTGCCATCAGTGATGGTCGTGGGGGGGGAGGGTACAATGAGCAGTTCTTC	CAISDGRGGGGYNEQFF
16	.	TRBV27	TRBD1	TRBJ2-7	TGTGCCAGCAGTTTATCGGGGACAGGGTTCCCCTACGAGCAGTACTTC	CASSLSGTGFPYEQYF
13	.	TRBV7-2	.	TRBJ2-2	TGTGCCAGCAGCGCGCAGCCTACCGGGGAGCTGTTTTTT	CASSAQPTGELFF
15	few	TRBV10-3	TRBD1	TRBJ2-7	TGTGCCATCAGTGCGGTGGGACAGAACAACTACGAGCAGTACTTC	CAISAVGQNNYEQYF
15	few	TRBV3-1	.	TRBJ2-2	TGTGCCAGCAGCCTTCTCAGGGCCCGCACCGGGGAGCTGTTTTTT	CASSLLRARTGELFF
16	.	TRBV7-2	.	TRBJ2-2	TGTGCCAGCAGCTTAACGCCGGGACTTTTCACCGGGGAGCTGTTTTTT	CASSLTPGLFTGELFF
14	.	TRBV12-3/TRBV12-4	TRBD2	TRBJ2-1	TGTGCCAGCAGTTTCAGCGGGGGTCCGGGGGAGCAGTTCTTC	CASSFSGGPGEQFF
15	.	TRBV7-8	.	TRBJ1-1	TGTGCCAGCAGCCCCCGGACGATGAGCAGTTCTGAAGCTTTCTTT	CASSPRTMSSSEAFF